In its sample, the clone carrying this T cell receptor (beta chain) was seen a few times. Trimming left V 2 bases short and J 2 bases short, with 10 bases between. From germline, CDR1 is SGHRS and CDR2 YFSETQ. The CDR3 covers 14 residues. The PCR used 60 Vbeta and 13 Jbeta primers. TCRdb's copy holds only in-frame clones and misses some; the assay was immunoSEQ multiplex PCR. The sample has about 89,000 clones; less than 10% are singletons. This entry belongs to a study of cytomegalovirus exposure and HLA in healthy donors. The specimen sequenced was PBMCs. This rearrangement joins TRBV5-1 to TRBJ1-2; D not resolved. The sequence was collected from a middle-aged man in good health and CMV-seropositive. This CDR3 is CASSLHRENYGYTF. The CDR3 region has the DNA TGCGCCAGCAGCTTACACCGGGAAAACTATGGCTACACCTTC.